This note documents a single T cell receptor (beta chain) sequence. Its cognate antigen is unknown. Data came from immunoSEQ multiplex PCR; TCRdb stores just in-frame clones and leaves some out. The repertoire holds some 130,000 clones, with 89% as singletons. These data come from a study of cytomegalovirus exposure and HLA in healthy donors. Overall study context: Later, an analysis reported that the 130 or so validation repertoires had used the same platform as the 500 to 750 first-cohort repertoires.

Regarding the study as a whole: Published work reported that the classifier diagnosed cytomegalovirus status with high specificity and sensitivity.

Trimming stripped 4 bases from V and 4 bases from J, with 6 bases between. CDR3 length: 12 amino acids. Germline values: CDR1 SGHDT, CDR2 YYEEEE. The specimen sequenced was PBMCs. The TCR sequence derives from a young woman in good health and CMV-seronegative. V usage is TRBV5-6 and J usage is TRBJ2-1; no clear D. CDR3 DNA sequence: TGTGCCAGCAGCGGCGGATACAATGAGCAGTTCTTC. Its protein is CASSGGYNEQFF.